This T cell receptor beta chain was captured in a study of blood T cell repertoires in COVID-19. Study background: T cells, B-cell-depleted T cells, or PBMCs provided the cDNA or gDNA that served as material.

With V trimmed by 4 bases and J by 6 bases, 8 bases remained unmatched. Germline CDR1 and CDR2: SGHNT and YYREEE (reference sequence). This CDR3 contains 15 residues. Clones were read by immunoSEQ multiplex PCR, and TCRdb kept only the in-frame ones, dropping some. The sample contains under 300,000 clones, around 84% of which appear only once. This TCR was sampled from a woman between 40 and 50 years old who had recovered from COVID-19. This chain connects TRBV5-4 to TRBJ2-2; 8 bases line up with TRBD1. The sample taken for sequencing was peripheral blood. The CDR3 region has the DNA TGTGCCAGCAGCACTGGACAGGGAGGCTCCGGGGAGCTGTTTTTT. It yields the protein CASSTGQGGSGELFF.